The T cell receptor (beta chain) described here comes from a study of blood T cells in healthy people across ages. The study's findings and limits: As age increased, TCR beta diversity per million T cells fell in a roughly linear fashion.

Points on this clonotype: Its matching antigen is unknown.

Through a sample-barcoded 5' primer and a J-beta primer mix, a second PCR was run for 7 to 11 cycles. One entry per CDR3 protein results from TCRdb running MiXCR on the 5' RACE reads. The data show about 620,000 distinct CDR3 sequences, about 50% seen once. Looked up from germline, CDR1 is MNHEY and CDR2 is SVGEGT. V was pared by 6 bases and J by 6 bases, with 14 bases between. The CDR3 is 14 residues long. The J gene is TRBJ2-2, the V gene TRBV6-2 or TRBV6-3; tentatively, D is TRBD1 (5 bases). Sequencing was done on a sample of blood. The TCR originated in a woman of 80 years or more in good health. In DNA, the CDR3 is TGTGCCAGCAGACTCGCAGGGCCCCCCGGGGAGCTGTTTTTT. Translating it yields CASRLAGPPGELFF.